Below, 13 T cell receptor beta chains from the same sample are listed, as sequenced in a study of T-cell reconstitution after alpha-beta-depleted transplantation in children. It was with unique molecular identifiers that the TCRbeta library was prepared. TCRdb analysed the PCR reads with MiXCR anew, one entry per CDR3 protein. This repertoire shows approximately 190,000 distinct CDR3 sequences, under 8.5% found once; its top ten account for 35% to 40%. The material was PBMCs, mostly from graft donor cells, obtained 360 days after TCRalphabeta/CD19-depleted stem cell transplant. These receptors came from a male patient aged 2 to 9 who had a stem cell transplant for acute myeloid leukemia, so the T cells may come from the graft donor.

This clonotype appeared many times. V usage is TRBV12-3 or TRBV12-4 and J usage is TRBJ1-5; unclear D gene. V was cut by 2 bases and J by 8 bases, with 10 bases left in between. The CDR3 is made up of 13 amino acids. The CDR3 nucleotides read TGTGCCAGCAGTTTAAGAGAGCGGAAGCCCCAGCATTTT. Translated: CASSLRERKPQHF.

This clonotype has just a few counts. The chain carries TRBV27 and TRBJ2-1; 8 bases agree with TRBD2. The J segment lost 9 bases and the V segment lost 3 bases, leaving 13 bases of the junction unmatched. This CDR3 contains 16 residues. CDR1 and CDR2 (germline): MNHEY, SMNVEV (reference sequence). For the CDR3, the DNA is TGTGCCAGCAGTTTCACAGCAACTAGCGGCTCTGGTGAGCAGTTCTTC. Encoded protein: CASSFTATSGSGEQFF.

This clonotype was observed many times. The CDR3 spells CASSQQGPNTEAFF. In nucleotides, the CDR3 is TGTGCCAGCAGTCAACAGGGCCCGAACACTGAAGCTTTCTTT. The chain uses TRBV7-2 and TRBJ1-1, with D possibly matching TRBD1 (6 bases). Germline V gives CDR1 SGHTA, CDR2 FQGNSA. This CDR3 contains 14 residues. V was clipped by 6 bases and J by 1 base, with 12 bases between them.

Details on this clonotype: A much larger clone is a single base away; this may be a read error. Since the CDR3 does not end with the conserved phenylalanine or tryptophan, this likely comes from a read error. The V gene is TRBV29-1, the J gene TRBJ1-2, with a weak D call TRBD1 (5 bases). The germline V gene has CDR1 SQVTM and CDR2 ANQGSEA. V was pared by 8 bases and J by 3 bases, with 10 bases between. This CDR3 has 11 amino acids. Written as DNA, the CDR3 is TGCAGCCTTCGGGGGGACTATGGCTACACCTCC. Its translation is CSLRGDYGYTS.

This clonotype was seen ten or more times. This chain uses TRBV5-1 with TRBJ1-1; 7 nucleotides align to TRBD1. The CDR3 has 14 residues. CDR1 SGHRS and CDR2 YFSETQ come from the germline V gene. V lost 4 bases and J lost 5; bases outside the gene matches: 8. The CDR3 DNA reads as TGCGCCAGCAGCAAAGGACAGGTGTGGACTGAAGCTTTCTTT. This sequence encodes CASSKGQVWTEAFF.

The chain recombines TRBV14 with TRBJ2-7; D is unresolved. The V gene's germline CDR1 is SGHDN and CDR2 FVKESK. This CDR3 region has 15 residues. V gave up 0 bases and J gave up 3 bases, with 12 bases separating them. Written as DNA, the CDR3 is TGTGCCAGCAGCCAAGATCGGGCAGGCCTCTACGAGCAGTACGTC. This codes for CASSQDRAGLYEQYV.

Many counts were recorded for this clonotype. This sequence joins TRBV6-4 and TRBJ2-5, with D uncertain. V lost 8 bases and J 5 bases, leaving 15 bases between the germline ends. This CDR3 spans 13 amino acids. Per germline, CDR1 MRHNA and CDR2 SNTAGT. The CDR3, as DNA: TGTGCCAGCTCCGAGCAGCGTGGGGAGACCCAGTACTTC. Its translation is CASSEQRGETQYF.

This clonotype was seen more than once but under ten times. This sequence joins TRBV5-1 and TRBJ2-1; possibly TRBD1 for D (5 bases). V lost 2 bases to trimming and J lost 0 bases, with 21 bases between them. The CDR3 contains 19 residues. Per germline, CDR1 SGHRS and CDR2 YFSETQ. The CDR3 nucleotides are TGCGCCAGCAGCTTTTTGCAGGGTGGCATTCGGAGCTCCTACAATGAGCAGTTCTTC. Translated: CASSFLQGGIRSSYNEQFF.

This clonotype was observed at least ten times. This chain connects TRBV29-1 to TRBJ2-5; maybe TRBD2 (6 bases). The V gene's germline CDR1 is SQVTM and CDR2 ANQGSEA. The V and J ends lost 0 bases and 0 bases respectively, with 11 bases between them. CDR3 size: 15 residues. As DNA, the CDR3 is TGCAGCGTTGAAGATCCCCGGGACTACCAAGAGACCCAGTACTTC. Translated: CSVEDPRDYQETQYF. The full variable domain, rest sourced from reference TRBV29-1 and TRBJ2-5, is SAVISQKPSRDICQRGTSLTIQCQVDSQVTMMFWYRQQPGQSLTLIATANQGSEATYESGFVIDKFPISRPNLTFSTLTVSNMSPEDSSIYLCSVEDPRDYQETQYFGPGTRLLVL.

This chain links TRBV10-2 with TRBJ1-5; no reliable D call. The length of the CDR3 is 14 residues. The germline V gene encodes CDR1 WSHSY and CDR2 SAAADI. Trimming removed 1 base from V and 4 bases from J, with 8 bases in between. This CDR3 is CASSELVLNQPQHF. The CDR3 coding sequence is TGCGCCAGCAGTGAGTTGGTCCTGAATCAGCCCCAGCATTTT.

This clonotype was found many times. The chain joins TRBV11-1 to TRBJ2-3, with D perhaps TRBD1 (7 bases). The germline V and J ends were trimmed by 4 bases and 0 bases, with 20 bases remaining between them. CDR1 is SGHAT, CDR2 FQDESV, per germline (reference sequence). The CDR3 contains 18 residues. The CDR3 bases are TGTGCCAGCAGCTCCCGCGCGGGACAGATGACTAGCACAGATACGCAGTATTTT. Amino acid sequence: CASSSRAGQMTSTDTQYF.

Many counts were recorded for this clonotype. The V call is TRBV12-3 or TRBV12-4, the J call TRBJ2-3; a weak D match, TRBD2 (6 bases). Trimming cost V 6 bases and J 3 bases, with 16 bases left between them. The CDR3 is 15 amino acids. CDR3 loop: CASSSPTSKTDTQYF. The CDR3 DNA is TGTGCCAGCAGCTCCCCGACTAGTAAGACAGATACGCAGTATTTT.

Ten or more counts support this clonotype. V is TRBV4-3 and J is TRBJ1-1; tentatively, D is TRBD1 (5 bases). Per germline, CDR1 LGHNA and CDR2 YSLEER. V lost 4 bases, J lost 3 bases, and 12 bases lay in between. The CDR3 spans 14 residues. CDR3: CASSRGTYYTEAFF. The DNA of the CDR3 is TGCGCCAGCAGCCGCGGGACGTATTACACTGAAGCTTTCTTT.